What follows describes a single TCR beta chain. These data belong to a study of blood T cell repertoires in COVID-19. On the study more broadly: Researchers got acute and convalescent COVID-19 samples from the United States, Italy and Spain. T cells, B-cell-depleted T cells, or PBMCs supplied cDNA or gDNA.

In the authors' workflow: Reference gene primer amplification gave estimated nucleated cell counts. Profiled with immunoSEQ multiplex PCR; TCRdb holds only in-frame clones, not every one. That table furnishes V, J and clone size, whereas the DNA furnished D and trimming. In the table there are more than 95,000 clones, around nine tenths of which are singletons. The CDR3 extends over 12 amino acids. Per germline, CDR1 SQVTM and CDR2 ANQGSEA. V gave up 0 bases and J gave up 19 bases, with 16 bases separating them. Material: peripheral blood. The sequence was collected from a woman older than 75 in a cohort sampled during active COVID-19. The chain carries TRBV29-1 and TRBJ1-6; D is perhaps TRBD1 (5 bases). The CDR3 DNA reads TGCAGCGTTGAAGATCCTGGAGGGGCCGCGCACTTT. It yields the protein CSVEDPGGAAHF.